This entry lists 22 T cell receptor beta chains sequenced from one sample in a study of cytomegalovirus exposure and HLA in healthy donors. Vbeta (60) and Jbeta (13) primers were used in the PCR. Some clones are missing from TCRdb's copy, which holds only in-frame ones; the method was immunoSEQ multiplex PCR. The sample consists of roughly 90,000 clones, around 80% of them appearing once. Input material: PBMCs. The receptor set was obtained from a man aged 25-45 years in good health and CMV-seronegative.

V and J are TRBV15 and TRBJ2-7; D not certain. Trimming removed 1 base from V and 0 bases from J, with 10 bases in between. The CDR3 totals 15 residues. Germline V CDR1 and CDR2: LNHNV, YYDKDF (reference sequence). The CDR3 DNA reads TGTGCCACCAGCAGAGGAGTCGCTAGCTCCTACGAGCAGTACTTC. Translating it yields CATSRGVASSYEQYF. The full variable domain, rest sourced from reference TRBV15 and TRBJ2-7, is DAMVIQNPRYQVTQFGKPVTLSCSQTLNHNVMYWYQQKSSQAPKLLFHYYDKDFNNEADTPDNFQSRRPNTSFCFLDIRSPGLGDTAMYLCATSRGVASSYEQYFGPGTRLTVT.

CDR3 DNA: TGTGCCAGCAGCTCCTCAGCGGGGGGCTACAATGAGCAGTTCTTC. Its translation: CASSSSAGGYNEQFF. This rearrangement joins TRBV7-8 to TRBJ2-1; 9 nucleotides agree with TRBD2. The length of the CDR3 is 15 residues. Unmatched junction bases numbered 4, after V lost 4 bases and J lost 3 bases. Germline CDR1 is SGHVS and CDR2 is FQNEAQ.

The chain employs TRBV2 and TRBJ2-7; 12 positions agree with TRBD1. The CDR3 spans 17 residues. J was trimmed by 5 bases and V by 6 bases; bases with no gene match: 14. Germline V gives CDR1 SNHLY, CDR2 FYNNEI. Here the CDR3 reads CASSPTATGTGGHEQYF. The CDR3 nucleotides read TGTGCCAGCAGCCCGACGGCAACCGGGACAGGGGGCCACGAGCAGTACTTC.

This chain links TRBV5-4 with TRBJ2-7, with 7 bases aligning to TRBD2. Germline V gene data show CDR1 as SGHNT and CDR2 as YYREEE (reference sequence). CDR3 length: 15 residues. After removal of 0 bases from V and 2 bases from J, the junction contained 5 bases not matched to a gene. CDR3: CASSLGSGITYEQYF. The CDR3 DNA is TGTGCCAGCAGCTTGGGGAGCGGGATTACCTACGAGCAGTACTTC.

The chain employs TRBV28 and TRBJ2-7; D uncertain. Per germline, CDR1 MDHEN and CDR2 SYDVKM. CDR3 length equals 16 residues. The V gene lost 3 bases and the J gene lost 1 base, with 16 bases spanning the gap. The CDR3 sequence is CASSFASVASSYEQYF. For the CDR3, the DNA is TGTGCCAGCAGTTTCGCTTCCGTGGCTTCTTCCTACGAGCAGTACTTC. Full variable domain (remainder filled in from reference TRBV28 and TRBJ2-7): DVKVTQSSRYLVKRTGEKVFLECVQDMDHENMFWYRQDPGLGLRLIYFSYDVKMKEKGDIPEGYSVSREKKERFSLILESASTNQTSMYLCASSFASVASSYEQYFGPGTRLTVT.

The chain carries TRBV4-1 and TRBJ1-6; perhaps TRBD1 as D (6 bases). Looked up from germline, CDR1 is MGHRA and CDR2 is YSYEKL. V lost 0 bases to trimming and J lost 9 bases, with 12 bases between them. The CDR3 consists of 15 residues. Here the CDR3 DNA reads TGCGCCAGCAGCCAAGAACAGGGTAGTTTTTCACCCCTCCACTTT. Translating it yields CASSQEQGSFSPLHF.

V usage is TRBV5-4 and J usage is TRBJ2-1; 10 bases are a match to TRBD2. CDR1 is SGHNT and CDR2 is YYREEE in the germline V gene (reference sequence). The CDR3 totals 15 residues. V was clipped by 5 bases and J by 5 bases; unmatched bases: 7. CDR3 nucleotide sequence: TGTGCCAGCAGGCTGGGACTAGCGATAAACAATGAGCAGTTCTTC. Its translation: CASRLGLAINNEQFF.

The chain recombines TRBV5-8 with TRBJ2-7; D ambiguous. This CDR3 is 16 amino acids long. V was clipped by 4 bases and J by 3 bases, with 20 bases between them. The germline CDR1 and CDR2 sequences are SGHTS and YDEGEE. The CDR3 coding sequence is TGTGCCAGCAGCACTAACCACCGCGCAACTTACTACGAGCAGTACTTC. Its translation: CASSTNHRATYYEQYF. Full variable domain (missing parts from reference TRBV5-8 and TRBJ2-7): EAGVTQSPTHLIKTRGQQATLRCSPISGHTSVYWYQQALGLGLQFLLWYDEGEERNRGNFPPRFSGRQFPNYSSELNVNALELEDSALYLCASSTNHRATYYEQYFGPGTRLTVT.

This chain connects TRBV12-5 to TRBJ1-5, with D unresolved. V lost 10 bases and J lost 7, with 17 bases in between. The CDR3 sequence is 13 residues long. CDR1 LGHNT and CDR2 FRNRAP come from the germline V gene. The CDR3 DNA reads TGTGCTAATGGCCCAGAAGTTTGGCAGCCCCAGCATTTT. This gives the protein CANGPEVWQPQHF.

V and J are TRBV5-6 and TRBJ1-2; 8 bases map to TRBD1. The CDR3 loop spans 17 amino acids. J was trimmed by 4 bases and V by 0 bases; bases with no gene match: 11. The germline CDR1 and CDR2 sequences are SGHDT and YYEEEE. The CDR3 region is CASSLVFRTGTAYGYTF. The CDR3, as DNA: TGTGCCAGCAGCTTGGTCTTCCGGACAGGGACTGCCTATGGCTACACCTTC.

The chain carries TRBV5-6 and TRBJ1-4, with 9 positions matching TRBD1. The CDR3 loop spans 19 amino acids. Germline V gene sequence: CDR1 SGHDT, CDR2 YYEEEE. With V trimmed by 4 bases and J by 2 bases, 15 bases remained unmatched. CDR3 in amino acids: CASSQVVGQGRITNEKLFF. The CDR3 DNA sequence: TGTGCCAGCAGCCAGGTAGTGGGACAGGGAAGGATCACTAATGAAAAACTGTTTTTT.

V usage is TRBV5-6 and J usage is TRBJ2-1; TRBD2 matches 7 bases. Germline V gives CDR1 SGHDT, CDR2 YYEEEE. The CDR3 has 18 amino acids. V gave up 2 bases and J gave up 0 bases; unmatched junction bases: 11. CDR3: CASSFRSSGAISYNEQFF. The CDR3 region has the DNA TGTGCCAGCAGCTTCAGGTCCAGCGGGGCTATCTCCTACAATGAGCAGTTCTTC.

The chain carries TRBV4-3 and TRBJ2-7; possible D gene TRBD1, 6 bases. CDR3 length: 15 residues. The germline V and J ends were trimmed by 0 bases and 3 bases, with 12 bases remaining between them. Looked up from germline, CDR1 is LGHNA and CDR2 is YSLEER. In DNA, the CDR3 is TGCGCCAGCAGCCAAGAGGGCAGGGGTGGCTACGAGCAGTACTTC. As protein: CASSQEGRGGYEQYF.

This chain connects TRBV7-2 to TRBJ2-1; 7 bases line up with TRBD2. Germline V gene sequence: CDR1 SGHTA, CDR2 FQGNSA. Trimming at V came to 4 bases and at J to 8 bases, leaving 8 bases not matched to a gene. The CDR3 is 14 residues long. The DNA for the CDR3 is TGTGCCAGCAGCTCCGTAGCTAGCGGCTATGAGCAGTTCTTC. Its protein is CASSSVASGYEQFF.

V usage is TRBV6-1 and J usage is TRBJ2-7; 10 nucleotides line up with TRBD2. With 4 bases clipped from V and 3 bases from J, the junction kept 9 bases outside the gene matches. The CDR3 runs to 16 residues. CDR1 is MNHNS and CDR2 is SASEGT in the germline V gene. The CDR3 spells CASSVTSGRADYEQYF. The CDR3 bases are TGTGCCAGCAGTGTAACGAGCGGGAGGGCTGACTACGAGCAGTACTTC.

This clone was seen once. The chain recombines TRBV28 with TRBJ1-5, with TRBD1 identical over 8 bases. CDR1 is MDHEN, CDR2 SYDVKM, per germline. The CDR3 is 15 residues long. The ends lost 5 bases at V and 8 bases at J; junction bases unmatched: 11. The chain's CDR3 is CASSLPADRVEPQHF. In DNA, the CDR3 is TGTGCCAGCAGTCTCCCCGCGGACAGGGTCGAGCCCCAGCATTTT.

This chain joins TRBV6-5 and TRBJ1-3; tentatively, D is TRBD1 (5 bases). The germline CDR1 and CDR2 sequences are MNHEY and SVGAGI. This CDR3 comprises 11 residues. V was cut by 7 bases and J by 8 bases, with 9 bases left in between. This CDR3 is CASIRGDTIYF. As DNA, the CDR3 is TGTGCCAGCATTCGGGGGGACACCATATATTTT.

The chain couples TRBV7-9 to TRBJ2-5; 9 bases fit TRBD2. V shed 5 bases and J 5 bases; nucleotides not matched to a gene: 6. CDR1 is SEHNR and CDR2 is FQNEAQ in the germline V gene (reference sequence). The CDR3 extends over 14 amino acids. The CDR3 spells CASSPWTSDETQYF. For the CDR3, the DNA is TGTGCCAGCAGCCCCTGGACTAGCGACGAGACCCAGTACTTC.

The rearrangement links TRBV5-6 to TRBJ2-1, with TRBD1 as a possible D gene (5 bases). Trimming pared 1 base from V and 8 bases from J, leaving 16 bases between. The CDR3 sequence is 15 residues long. Germline-derived CDR1 and CDR2 are SGHDT and YYEEEE. The CDR3 region has the DNA TGTGCCAGCAGCTTGAGAAGGGGAACTTGGGATGAGCAGTTCTTC. Its translation: CASSLRRGTWDEQFF.

V usage is TRBV23-1 and J usage is TRBJ1-6; maybe TRBD1 (6 bases). TRBV23-1 belongs to the ORF category, with a function that is uncertain. V was trimmed by 2 bases and J by 9 bases, leaving 23 bases between them. The CDR3 spans 18 residues. The CDR3 loop is CASSQKFARGGCCSPLHF. In nucleotides, the CDR3 is TGCGCCAGCAGTCAAAAGTTTGCCCGGGGGGGCTGTTGTTCACCCCTCCACTTT.

V is TRBV9 and J is TRBJ1-2; TRBD1 might be the D (6 bases). The CDR3 has 13 residues. V lost 0 bases, J lost 6 bases, and 9 bases lay in between. Germline V CDR1 and CDR2: SGDLS, YYNGEE. The CDR3 DNA reads as TGTGCCAGCAGCGTAGCTACAGGGCATGGCTACACCTTC. Residues: CASSVATGHGYTF. Variable domain in full (rest from reference TRBV9 and TRBJ1-2): DSGVTQTPKHLITATGQRVTLRCSPRSGDLSVYWYQQSLDQGLQFLIQYYNGEERAKGNILERFSAQQFPDLHSELNLSSLELGDSALYFCASSVATGHGYTFGSGTRLTVV.

The chain recombines TRBV27 with TRBJ1-5; D unclear. The CDR3 loop spans 12 amino acids. V was trimmed by 5 bases and J by 2 bases, leaving 4 bases between them. Germline CDR1 is MNHEY and CDR2 is SMNVEV (reference sequence). CDR3 sequence (DNA): TGTGCCAGCAGTGAGGGCAATCAGCCCCAGCATTTT. Translating gives CASSEGNQPQHF.